This T cell receptor (beta chain) emerged from a study of blood T cell repertoires in COVID-19. Across the study: Acute and convalescent COVID-19 specimens originated in the United States, Italy and Spain. Sources were T cells, B-cell-depleted T cells, or PBMCs; the material itself was cDNA or gDNA.

The V gene lost 1 base and the J gene lost 1 base, with 5 bases spanning the gap. This CDR3 is built from 13 residues. CDR1 and CDR2 (germline): LNHDA, SQIVND (reference sequence). Assay: immunoSEQ multiplex PCR; the TCRdb copy retains only in-frame clones and omits some. This sample has under 75,000 clones, with 90% found just once. The J gene is TRBJ2-7, the V gene TRBV19; no reliable D call. This TCR came from a man aged 60 to 75 with active COVID-19. Sequenced material: peripheral blood. The DNA of the CDR3 is TGTGCCAGTAGTATAGGTGCGTCCTACGAGCAGTACTTC. Translating it yields CASSIGASYEQYF.